This passage covers 28 T cell receptor beta chains from one sample sequenced in a study of blood T cell repertoires in COVID-19. Generated by immunoSEQ multiplex PCR, the TCRdb table keeps only in-frame clones and is missing some. The data show about 69,000 clones, approximately 79% seen once. The sequenced sample consisted of peripheral blood. The receptors derive from a man between 60 and 75 years old with acute or convalescent COVID-19.

The chain couples TRBV7-2 to TRBJ2-7; 12 positions match TRBD2. J was trimmed by 4 bases and V by 5 bases; bases with no gene match: 9. The CDR3 has 16 residues. Looked up from germline, CDR1 is SGHTA and CDR2 is FQGNSA. CDR3 in amino acids: CASSRGATSGGYEQYF. CDR3 bases: TGTGCCAGCAGCCGGGGCGCGACTAGCGGGGGTTACGAGCAGTACTTC.

This clone was detected a few times. This chain links TRBV5-8 with TRBJ1-5; D is unresolved. The germline V gene has CDR1 SGHTS and CDR2 YDEGEE. Trimming stripped 0 bases from V and 5 bases from J, with 6 bases between. This CDR3 has 13 residues. The CDR3 nucleotides read TGTGCCAGCAGCTTGGAACGGGATCAGCCCCAGCATTTT. Its translation is CASSLERDQPQHF. The full variable domain, with the rest looked up from reference TRBV5-8 and TRBJ1-5, is EAGVTQSPTHLIKTRGQQATLRCSPISGHTSVYWYQQALGLGLQFLLWYDEGEERNRGNFPPRFSGRQFPNYSSELNVNALELEDSALYLCASSLERDQPQHFGDGTRLSIL.

The chain carries TRBV18 and TRBJ1-1, with D unresolved. Trimming removed 3 bases at V and 4 bases at J, with 6 bases between. Per germline, CDR1 KGHSH and CDR2 LQKENI. The CDR3 runs 12 residues. As DNA, the CDR3 is TGTGCCAGCTCACCGAGTATCACTGAAGCTTTCTTT. Translated, it gives CASSPSITEAFF. The entire variable domain, with the rest obtained from reference TRBV18 and TRBJ1-1, is as follows: NAGVMQNPRHLVRRRGQEARLRCSPMKGHSHVYWYRQLPEEGLKFMVYLQKENIIDESGMPKERFSAEFPKEGPSILRIQQVVRGDSAAYFCASSPSITEAFFGQGTRLTVV.

The chain employs TRBV6-4 and TRBJ1-6; 9 bases align to TRBD1. The CDR3 runs to 15 residues. The V gene end was trimmed by 3 bases and the J gene end by 9 bases; junction bases not matched to a gene: 6. In germline, CDR1 is MRHNA, CDR2 SNTAGT. The CDR3 region has the DNA TGTGCCAGCAGTGAAATGGGACAGGGATTTTCACCCCTCCACTTT. Protein sequence: CASSEMGQGFSPLHF.

The chain employs TRBV28 and TRBJ2-5; 8 positions agree with TRBD1. Germline V CDR1 and CDR2: MDHEN, SYDVKM. The CDR3 has 18 amino acids. Trimming took 4 bases from V and 1 from J; bases not matched to a gene: 14. CDR3 in amino acids: CASSYRDRLRIFQETQYF. CDR3 DNA: TGTGCCAGCAGTTACCGGGACAGGCTAAGAATTTTCCAAGAGACCCAGTACTTC.

This clone was seen only a few times. This chain joins TRBV5-1 and TRBJ1-3; no clear D. The CDR3 sequence is 15 residues long. Trimming removed 0 bases from V and 1 base from J, with 8 bases in between. Germline lookup yields CDR1 SGHRS and CDR2 YFSETQ. The CDR3 protein is CASSLEAGSGNTIYF. The CDR3 DNA sequence: TGCGCCAGCAGCTTGGAGGCAGGATCTGGAAACACCATATATTTT.

V usage is TRBV12-3 or TRBV12-4 and J usage is TRBJ2-5; maybe TRBD1 (6 bases). CDR3 length equals 13 residues. Trimming took off 4 bases at V and 5 bases at J, with 11 bases between the two ends. CDR3 amino acids: CASSSGQYETQYF. The CDR3 nucleotides read TGTGCCAGCAGTTCCGGACAGTACGAGACCCAGTACTTC.

This chain connects TRBV27 to TRBJ2-3, with a weak D call TRBD2 (5 bases). Germline V CDR1 and CDR2: MNHEY, SMNVEV (reference sequence). The germline V and J ends were trimmed by 2 bases and 5 bases, with 17 bases remaining between them. This CDR3 has 16 residues. The CDR3 region has the DNA TGTGCCAGCAGTTTAGCCCGGGGTGGCACAAGAGATACGCAGTATTTT. Translation: CASSLARGGTRDTQYF.

The chain is built from TRBV27 and TRBJ1-5; 8 nucleotides align to TRBD1. The CDR3 loop spans 16 amino acids. J gave up 2 bases and V 5 bases, and 8 bases lay outside the gene matches. CDR1 MNHEY and CDR2 SMNVEV come from the germline V gene (reference sequence). CDR3 sequence reads: CASSPNDRGGNQPQHF. CDR3 bases: TGTGCCAGCAGTCCGAACGACAGGGGAGGCAATCAGCCCCAGCATTTT.

The J gene is TRBJ2-7, the V gene TRBV3-1 (or the pseudogene TRBV3-2); D unresolved. Trimming removed 1 base at V and 2 bases at J, with 12 bases between. The V gene's germline CDR1 is LGHDT and CDR2 YNNKEL (reference sequence). CDR3 length equals 15 residues. The CDR3 sequence: CASSQGGSRPYEQYF. CDR3 DNA: TGTGCCAGCAGCCAAGGAGGTAGCCGCCCCTACGAGCAGTACTTC.

This rearrangement joins TRBV19 to TRBJ1-1; tentative D call: TRBD1 (5 bases). The V and J ends lost 3 bases and 5 bases respectively, with 10 bases between them. Germline CDR1 reads LNHDA; CDR2 reads SQIVND (reference sequence). This CDR3 region has 13 residues. CDR3 residues: CASSMGRVTEAFF. The CDR3 coding sequence is TGTGCCAGTAGTATGGGCAGGGTGACTGAAGCTTTCTTT.

This clone was picked up one time. The CDR3, as DNA: TGTGCCAGTAGTGTTCAGGGCGGTGAAAAACTGTTTTTT. It is translated as CASSVQGGEKLFF. The rearrangement uses TRBV19 and TRBJ1-4; D might be TRBD1 (5 bases). The CDR3 extends over 13 amino acids. CDR1 is LNHDA, CDR2 SQIVND, per germline (reference sequence). V dropped 5 bases and J dropped 7 bases, with 11 bases sitting between them.

The chain carries TRBV4-3 and TRBJ2-7; D might be TRBD2 (5 bases). The CDR3 contains 15 residues. Trimming shortened V by 0 bases and J by 2 bases, and 11 bases separated the two germline ends. Germline V gene data show CDR1 as LGHNA and CDR2 as YSLEER. CDR3 protein: CASSQDEGSPYEQYF. CDR3 in DNA: TGCGCCAGCAGCCAAGACGAGGGTTCCCCCTACGAGCAGTACTTC.

This clone appeared many times. This sequence joins TRBV5-1 and TRBJ2-1, with D possibly TRBD1 on 5 matching bases. V was trimmed by 0 bases and J by 6 bases, leaving 13 bases between them. In germline, CDR1 is SGHRS, CDR2 YFSETQ. CDR3 length: 15 amino acids. The CDR3 sequence: CASSLEAGSSNEQFF. The DNA of the CDR3 is TGCGCCAGCAGCTTGGAGGCAGGGTCTTCCAATGAGCAGTTCTTC.

The J gene is TRBJ2-1, the V gene TRBV24-1; D is ambiguous. V shed 3 bases and J shed 4 bases, with 6 bases lying between them. The CDR3 has 13 residues. The germline V gene encodes CDR1 KGHDR and CDR2 SFDVKD. The CDR3 loop is CATSDPRYNEQFF. The DNA of the CDR3 is TGTGCCACCAGTGATCCTAGATACAATGAGCAGTTCTTC.

This clone ranks as medium-sized (0.01 to 0.1%). The chain is built from TRBV4-2 and TRBJ1-3, with D perhaps matching TRBD1 (6 bases). The CDR3 contains 15 residues. Germline V gene data show CDR1 as LGHNA and CDR2 as YNFKEQ. V shed 3 bases and J shed 1 base, with 10 bases lying between them. The CDR3, as DNA: TGTGCCAGCAGCCAGATTACAGGGTCTGGAAACACCATATATTTT. It yields the protein CASSQITGSGNTIYF.

V is TRBV9 and J is TRBJ1-2; D not resolved. Germline-derived CDR1 and CDR2 are SGDLS and YYNGEE. The CDR3 has 14 amino acids. V dropped 1 base and J dropped 4 bases, with 11 bases sitting between them. CDR3 sequence (DNA): TGTGCCAGCAGCGTAAGTGGTCTGGCCTATGGCTACACCTTC. Its translation: CASSVSGLAYGYTF.

The rearrangement joins TRBV10-3 to TRBJ1-6; weak D call: TRBD1 (6 bases). Per germline, CDR1 ENHRY and CDR2 SYGVKD. The V and J ends lost 0 bases and 9 bases respectively, with 18 bases between them. The CDR3 length is 17 residues. In nucleotides, the CDR3 is TGTGCCATCAGTGAGTCGATATCAGGGGTCCCTAGTTCACCCCTCCACTTT. This codes for CAISESISGVPSSPLHF.

This sequence joins TRBV4-2 and TRBJ2-1, with 10 bases fitting TRBD1. The CDR3 has 16 amino acids. V dropped 0 bases and J dropped 4; count of bases not matched to a gene: 3. CDR1 and CDR2 (germline): LGHNA, YNFKEQ. The CDR3: CASSQDADRGYNEQFF. CDR3 nucleotide sequence: TGTGCCAGCAGCCAAGACGCGGACAGGGGGTACAATGAGCAGTTCTTC.

This clone has only a few counts. The chain is built from TRBV6-5 and TRBJ1-2, with TRBD1 matching over 7 bases. This CDR3 has 14 residues. J lost 3 bases, V lost 6 bases, and 7 bases had no gene match. Germline-derived CDR1 and CDR2 are MNHEY and SVGAGI. The CDR3 coding sequence is TGTGCCAGCAGGAAGGACAGGCGGGACTATGGCTACACCTTC. The encoded protein is CASRKDRRDYGYTF.

V gene TRBV19 combines with J gene TRBJ1-1; unclear D gene. CDR3 length: 15 residues. V was clipped by 5 bases and J by 0 bases, with 13 bases between them. Germline V gene data show CDR1 as LNHDA and CDR2 as SQIVND (reference sequence). CDR3 residues: CASSRGRTLNTEAFF. The CDR3 DNA is TGTGCCAGTAGTCGCGGACGGACTCTGAACACTGAAGCTTTCTTT.

V usage is TRBV7-2 and J usage is TRBJ1-1; D is possibly TRBD1 (6 bases). The CDR3 sequence is 14 residues long. The V and J ends lost 10 bases and 5 bases respectively, with 20 bases between them. Germline V gives CDR1 SGHTA, CDR2 FQGNSA. This chain's CDR3 is CATTRGAGDTEAFF. The DNA of the CDR3 is TGTGCCACCACACGAGGGGCAGGGGATACTGAAGCTTTCTTT.

The rearrangement links TRBV6-2 or TRBV6-3 to TRBJ1-2; 7 bases agree with TRBD1. Germline CDR1 and CDR2: MNHEY and SVGEGT. Trimming removed 2 bases from V and 8 bases from J; junction bases left unmatched: 5. The CDR3 has 13 residues. CDR3: CASSYRGRGGYTF. CDR3 bases: TGTGCCAGCAGTTACAGGGGGCGCGGCGGCTACACCTTC.

This rearrangement joins TRBV7-2 to TRBJ1-4; possible D gene TRBD1, 5 bases. V gave up 6 bases and J gave up 8 bases, with 13 bases separating them. CDR1 and CDR2 from the germline V gene are SGHTA and FQGNSA. The CDR3 is 13 residues long. The CDR3 loop reads CASSRGSREKLFF. In nucleotides, the CDR3 is TGTGCCAGCAGTAGGGGTTCGAGGGAAAAACTGTTTTTT.

The V call is TRBV5-1, the J call TRBJ2-6, with 7 nucleotides matching TRBD1. CDR1 and CDR2 from the germline V gene are SGHRS and YFSETQ. This CDR3 has 16 amino acids. After removal of 4 bases from V and 3 bases from J, the junction contained 7 bases not matched to a gene. The CDR3 is CASSISGTDGANVLTF. The CDR3 nucleotides are TGCGCCAGCAGCATTTCCGGGACAGATGGGGCCAACGTCCTGACTTTC.

The chain combines TRBV4-1 with TRBJ1-5, with 7 bases matching TRBD1. With V trimmed by 4 bases and J by 7 bases, 13 bases remained unmatched. Germline CDR1 is MGHRA and CDR2 is YSYEKL. The CDR3 runs 16 residues. The CDR3 coding sequence is TGCGCCAGCAGCCTCCGGTCCGACAGGGCTACCCAGCCCCAGCATTTT. Its protein product is CASSLRSDRATQPQHF.

The J gene is TRBJ1-2, the V gene TRBV19, with 10 nucleotides matching TRBD1. The germline V gene has CDR1 LNHDA and CDR2 SQIVND (reference sequence). The CDR3 has 16 residues. V lost 5 bases and J lost 4; bases outside the gene matches: 10. The CDR3 region is CASSPRTGGIGYGYTF. For the CDR3, the DNA is TGTGCCAGTAGTCCCCGGACAGGGGGAATAGGCTATGGCTACACCTTC.

The chain recombines TRBV6-2 or TRBV6-3 with TRBJ1-4; tentatively, D is TRBD1 (6 bases). Germline CDR1 reads MNHEY; CDR2 reads SVGEGT. This CDR3 comprises 15 residues. V was pared by 2 bases and J by 7 bases, with 14 bases between. The CDR3, as DNA: TGTGCCAGCAGTTACACCCAGGGGATGGGTGAAAAACTGTTTTTT. Translated: CASSYTQGMGEKLFF.